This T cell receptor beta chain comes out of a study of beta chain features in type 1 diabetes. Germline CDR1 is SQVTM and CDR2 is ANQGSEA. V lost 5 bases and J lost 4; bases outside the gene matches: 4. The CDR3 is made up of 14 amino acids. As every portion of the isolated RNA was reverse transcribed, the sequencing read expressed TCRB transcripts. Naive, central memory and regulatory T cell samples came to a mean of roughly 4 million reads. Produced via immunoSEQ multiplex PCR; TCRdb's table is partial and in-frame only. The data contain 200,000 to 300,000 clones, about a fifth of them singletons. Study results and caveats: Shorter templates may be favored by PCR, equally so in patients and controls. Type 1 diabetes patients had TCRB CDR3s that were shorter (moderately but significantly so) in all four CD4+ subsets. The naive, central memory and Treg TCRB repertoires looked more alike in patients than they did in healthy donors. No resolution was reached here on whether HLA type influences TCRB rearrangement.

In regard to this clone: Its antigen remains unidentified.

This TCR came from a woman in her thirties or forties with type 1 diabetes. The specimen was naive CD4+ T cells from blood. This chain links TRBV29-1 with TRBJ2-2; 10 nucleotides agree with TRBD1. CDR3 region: CSVPGTGATGELFF. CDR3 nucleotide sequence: TGCAGCGTTCCCGGGACAGGGGCCACCGGGGAGCTGTTTTTT.